This T cell receptor beta chain was identified during a study of blood T cell repertoires in COVID-19. Overall study: Whether acute or convalescent, the COVID-19 samples came from the United States, Italy and Spain. PBMCs, B-cell-depleted T cells, or T cells provided the cDNA or gDNA that made up the material.

Method: immunoSEQ multiplex PCR; TCRdb's copy keeps in-frame clones and lacks some. Of hundreds of thousands of clones listed, about 84% are singletons. Germline lookup yields CDR1 ENHRY and CDR2 SYGVKD. V lost 8 bases, J lost 4 bases, and 14 bases lay in between. The length of the CDR3 is 14 residues. The genes are TRBV10-3 and TRBJ1-4; TRBD1 is a possible D gene (6 bases). The TCR sequence derives from an elderly woman with acute or convalescent COVID-19. The specimen sequenced was peripheral blood. The CDR3 sequence: CAIGQTMDNEKLFF. Written as DNA, the CDR3 is TGTGCCATCGGACAGACAATGGATAATGAAAAACTGTTTTTT.